This section outlines one T cell receptor (beta chain) sequence together with its context. No cognate antigen has been identified for it. The record has no base qualities; no much larger clone is one base away. The receptor library was made with the immunoSEQ multiplex PCR assay. The authors processed their data as follows. A statistical classification framework was built for diagnosing cytomegalovirus status from the catalog of TCR beta chain sequences. The table comes from immuneACCESS by way of TCRdb, which keeps in-frame sequences with V and J called. Part of the clones is missing from these tables; in studies checked, under half for an unresolved V gene and the rest for unknown reasons. V and J calls and clone size follow that table, whereas D and trimming were derived from the DNA. In this sample the table shows approximately 120,000 clones, around 94% of which occur a single time. Less than 1.5% of the sample is in the top ten clones.

The donors belonged to the validation cohort of around 120 subjects, which was separate from the 666-subject first cohort. This entry comes from a study of cytomegalovirus exposure and HLA in healthy donors (dated by TCRdb to the late 2010s). Background on the whole study: According to a later analysis, the roughly 120 validation repertoires were produced on the same platform as the 666 repertoires of the first cohort. The aim of the study was to test whether cataloging public T cell receptors could identify signatures of past pathogen exposure. In addition to the first cohort of several hundred subjects, a separate validation cohort of over 90 different subjects was used. The study combined high-throughput TCR immunosequencing, statistical association of individual TCRs with disease status, and machine learning to predict cytomegalovirus infection status. What the study reported, not specific to this receptor: The study gave a list of about 150 TCR beta chains associated with cytomegalovirus. The authors suggested that the approach could potentially be generalized to other disease states and immunological phenotypes. In vitro tests confirmed that a few of the cytomegalovirus-associated TCR beta chains recognize cytomegalovirus antigens. A later analysis had no HLA typing for the validation cohort, so co-occurrence there was scored across all 120 or so repertoires. Cytomegalovirus status was reported to be diagnosed by the classifier with high specificity and sensitivity in both the original and validation cohorts. Most TCR sequences were seen in very few donors, while some public TCRs were found in many individuals. Of the cluster scores, roughly 95% were above 0 in a later analysis, which found that TCRs clustered in the first cohort also tended to co-occur in the 120 validation repertoires.

Material: PBMCs. This TCR was sampled from a woman aged 18-29 years in good health and CMV-seronegative.

The sequence in DNA is TGCAGCGTTGAAGGGGCCGGCGAGCAGTACTTC. The resulting protein is CSVEGAGEQYF. The chain couples TRBV29-1 to TRBJ2-7, with no D gene named confidently. The germline V gene encodes CDR1 SQVTM and CDR2 ANQGSEA. Including cysteine and phenylalanine, the CDR3 has 11 amino acids. The kept DNA is CDR3 alone, 33 bases in frame from the first base. The germline ends are 7 bases apart after V is trimmed by 1 base and J by 6 bases.